This TCR beta chain was captured in a study of T cell repertoires in cytomegalovirus infection. At the level of the study: It can be stated that public TCR beta signatures indicated CMV infection as well as a matching HLA type.

V was pared by 6 bases and J by 6 bases, with 5 bases of the junction left unmatched. There are 14 residues in the CDR3. This clonotype was seen a handful of times. Its antigen is as yet unknown. Each CDR3 protein gets one entry after TCRdb re-called the reads with MiXCR. The sample yields roughly 69,000 distinct CDR3 sequences, more than 25% seen once. The V and J genes are TRBV12-3 or TRBV12-4 and TRBJ2-3, with 11 bases aligning to TRBD1. The sequence came from a human donor in good health (CMV status not recorded). Some clones in this sample may be carry-over from other donors' samples. This specimen was CD8+ T cells from cultured PBMCs, taken from culture after CMV antigen stimulation. CDR3 amino acids: CASSQDRGPDTQYF. CDR3 in DNA: TGTGCCAGCAGCCAGGACAGGGGGCCGGATACGCAGTATTTT.